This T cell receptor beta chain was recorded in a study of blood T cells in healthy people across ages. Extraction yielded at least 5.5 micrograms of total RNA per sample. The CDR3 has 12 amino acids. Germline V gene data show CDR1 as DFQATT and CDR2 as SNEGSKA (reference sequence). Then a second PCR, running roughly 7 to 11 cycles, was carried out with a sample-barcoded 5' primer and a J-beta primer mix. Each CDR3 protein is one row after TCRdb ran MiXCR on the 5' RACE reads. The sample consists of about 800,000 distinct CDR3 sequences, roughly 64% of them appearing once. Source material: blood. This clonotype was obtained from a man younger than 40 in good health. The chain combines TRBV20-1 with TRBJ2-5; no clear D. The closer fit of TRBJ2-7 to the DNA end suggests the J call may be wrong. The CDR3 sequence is CSARWQIYEQYF. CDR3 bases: TGCAGTGCTAGATGGCAGATCTACGAGCAGTACTTC.